This T cell receptor beta chain appears in the sequencing data of a study of T cells after yellow fever vaccination (dated by TCRdb to about 2019). At the level of the whole study: The SMART-Seq v4 Ultra Low Input RNA kit was used to prepare libraries from fractions with low cell numbers. To follow T-cell clones before and after primary and booster YFV17D yellow fever vaccination, bulk TCR alpha and beta repertoires were sequenced over time. Blood samples were taken at several timepoints before and after primary and secondary immunization, and bulk PBMC replicates and cell subsets were isolated. Two healthy male donors made up the cohort, one aged 18 to 29 years and the other aged 30 to 40 years.

The germline V gene (reference sequence) specifies DFQATT as CDR1 and SNEGSKA as CDR2. The V end gives up 0 bases and the J end 4 bases, leaving 13 bases in the junction not matched to a gene. From cysteine to phenylalanine, the CDR3 is 17 amino acids long. Just CDR3 DNA is preserved here, 51 bases in frame from base 1. TCRdb records Illumina NovaSeq 6000 as the sequencer. TCR cDNA was synthesized by 5'RACE template switching, which introduced a universal primer site and unique molecular identifiers. cDNA synthesis was primed from both the TCR alpha and TCR beta constant segments. Library amplification used two PCR steps, and the second PCR step added sample barcodes and sequencing adapters. Sequencing of the libraries was done on either Illumina HiSeq 2500 (2x100 bp) or NovaSeq (2x150 bp). In the paper's pipeline: MIGEC was used to demultiplex reads and collapse the reads into UMI consensus sequences, and MiXCR was used for V(D)J alignment. Vaccine-responding clonotypes were identified with edgeR using replicate PBMC samples, with FDR below 0.01 and a log2 fold change above 5 up to day 15 being required. Each bulk clonotype received a CD4 or CD8 identity based on whether the sequenced CD4 or CD8 repertoire contained that clonotype at higher abundance. TCRdb reprocessing: public reads trimmed at Q25 with fastp, clones called with MiXCR, in-frame beta chains kept. Rows with a matching CDR3 protein are joined into one entry that keeps the most common DNA and genes. V and J calls and clone size were set by TCRdb, not the authors. For this sample there are hundreds of thousands of distinct CDR3 sequences; about 4% appear just once. The ten most abundant clones make up around 23% of the sample.

The sample's treatment or condition, from its label and the paper: live attenuated yellow fever vaccine strain. Two biological replicates of bulk PBMCs were collected at each blood-draw timepoint. A standard Ficoll-Paque protocol was used to isolate PBMCs from peripheral blood. TriZol was used to extract RNA from bulk PBMCs, CD4 and CD8 fractions, and dextramer-positive and dextramer-negative fractions. As regards this clonotype: Its binding antigen is unknown. Base qualities are not provided; no much larger clone lies one nucleotide away.

The paper as a whole reports these results and caveats: Most clones expanded after primary vaccination (96% of CD4 and 88% of CD8) were re-detected after the booster, suggesting that broad memory maintenance occurred. Because abundant contaminating clonotypes from the bulk population could be contained in FACS-sorted repertoires, computational filtering was required. The secondary T-cell response was weaker than the primary response but faster, peaking on day 5 instead of day 15. Because the study included only a couple of donors, the extent to which the findings can be generalized is limited. A small share of clonotypes was detected in both CD4 and CD8 compartments, with the overlap likely arising from convergent recombination.

The TCR was taken from a man aged 18 to 30 who received the YFV17D yellow fever vaccine. The chain joins TRBV20-1 to TRBJ2-3; 7 bases in between match TRBD2. Sequenced material: PBMCs, taken 5 days after the yellow fever booster vaccination. The sequenced DNA: TGCAGTGCTAGAGATTCATTTTTGCGACTAGCTGCAGATACGCAGTATTTT. This gives the protein CSARDSFLRLAADTQYF.